This TCR beta chain was profiled in a study of blood T cell repertoires in COVID-19 (dated by TCRdb to about 2020). General notes on the study: Collaborator samples came from the United States, Italy and Spain and covered acute and convalescent phases of COVID-19. The material from the prospective study consisted of cDNA or gDNA derived from T cells, B-cell-depleted T cells, or PBMCs. Samples were obtained from the ongoing ImmuneRACE study (first 160 participants) and from 950 to 1,500 subjects provided by 6 global collaborators. Subjects who had been exposed to COVID-19, were actively infected with it, or had recovered from it provided the deeply sampled blood TCRbeta repertoires that made up the dataset. The repertoires were made available in a free public database intended to serve as a resource for research on the immune response to SARS-CoV-2. A de-identified subject ID, COVID-19 status, age in years and sex were almost always included in the sample metadata. Where available, HLA class I and class II types were obtained from metadata supplied by the sample provider rather than from assay-based typing.

From V the trimming removes 4 bases and from J it removes 5 bases, while the gene matches leave 16 bases of the junction unaccounted for. From the germline V gene (reference sequence), CDR1 is SEHNR and CDR2 is FQNEAQ. From the cysteine through the phenylalanine, the CDR3 covers 19 amino acids. The DNA shown is the 57-base CDR3, in frame from base 1. In Seattle, one collaborating source enrolled patients while the infection was active and tracked those patients longitudinally over the course of disease. Each collaborating institution followed its own protocols to collect whole blood in K2EDTA tubes. Collaborator samples were shipped for TCRbeta analysis as frozen whole blood, isolated PBMCs, or DNA extracted from either sample type. About this clone: What this receptor recognizes is not known. Base qualities are missing; no much larger clone stands one base away.

TCRbeta CDR3 regions were amplified from genomic DNA using the immunoSEQ Assay, a bias-controlled multiplex PCR. As for the original processing: The number of nucleated cells in each sample was estimated by amplification of reference gene primers within the assay. To quantify the absolute abundance of each unique TCRbeta CDR3 rearrangement, sequence reads were collapsed and filtered. For each sample, productive Simpson clonality was calculated by taking the square root of Simpson's diversity index across productive rearrangements. The clones in this table, taken by TCRdb from immuneACCESS, are in-frame only. Not every clone is retained; where verified, under half of the shortfall comes from an unresolved V gene, and the cause of the rest is unknown. The V and J calls and the clone size are those of that table, but D and trimming were determined from the DNA. This sample gives about 270,000 clones in total; more than 85% of them show up just once. Under 3% of the sample goes to the ten largest clones.

Results and caveats for the whole study, not just this receptor: The quantity of clinical and demographic metadata differed by source and by participant and was supplied without curation.

The chain is made from TRBV7-9 and TRBJ2-7, with 14 junctional bases fitting TRBD2. The TCR sequence derives from a person between 18 and 30 years old with COVID-19, enrolled during active disease. The specimen was peripheral blood. CDR3 reads: CASSSPTSGRAKGMDEQYF. The DNA reads as follows: TGTGCCAGCAGCTCCCCGACTAGCGGGAGGGCCAAAGGGATGGACGAGCAGTACTTC. With all but the CDR3 taken from the reference TRBV7-9 and TRBJ2-7 genes, the full variable domain is: DTGVSQNPRHKITKRGQNVTFRCDPISEHNRLYWYRQTLGQGPEFLTYFQNEAQLEKSRLLSDRFSAERPKGSFSTLEIQRTEQGDSAMYLCASSSPTSGRAKGMDEQYFGPGTRLTVT.